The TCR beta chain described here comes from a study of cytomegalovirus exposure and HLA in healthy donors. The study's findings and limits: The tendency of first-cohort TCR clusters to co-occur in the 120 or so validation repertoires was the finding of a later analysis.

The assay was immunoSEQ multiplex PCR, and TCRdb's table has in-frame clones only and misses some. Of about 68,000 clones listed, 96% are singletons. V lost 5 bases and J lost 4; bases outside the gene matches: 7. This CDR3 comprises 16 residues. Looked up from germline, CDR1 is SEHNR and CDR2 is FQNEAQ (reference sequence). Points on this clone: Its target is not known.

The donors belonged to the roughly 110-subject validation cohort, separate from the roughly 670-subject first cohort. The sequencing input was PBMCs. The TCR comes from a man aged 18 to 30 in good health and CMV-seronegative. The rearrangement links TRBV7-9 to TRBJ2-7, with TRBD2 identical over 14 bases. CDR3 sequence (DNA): TGTGCCAGCAGCCTGGGACTAGCGGGAGAAGGGTACGAGCAGTACTTC. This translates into CASSLGLAGEGYEQYF.